Included here is one T cell receptor (beta chain) sequence, with context. The antigen is not known. Sequencing was performed with immunoSEQ multiplex PCR; in TCRdb, only in-frame clones are kept and a portion is missing. Of under 1 million clones in the sample, approximately 97% were seen once. Germline CDR1 and CDR2: MGHDK and SYGVNS. V lost 5 bases and J lost 4; bases outside the gene matches: 6. The CDR3 consists of 14 residues. Terminally differentiated effector memory CD45RA+ cells were left out of the naive CD8 fraction, which was CD45RO-negative and positively selected for CCR7. Within Nashville, Tennessee resided all donors, each a Caucasian adult. This sample is part of a study of shared clonotypes between healthy human individuals. General study findings and limits: Naive CD4 clonotypes were shared across several donors at about 5.2%.

The chain couples TRBV25-1 to TRBJ2-5, with 8 bases identical to TRBD1. The TCR comes from a man aged 25-40 years in good health. Sequenced material: naive CD8+ T cells sorted from blood. CDR3 residues: CASSWDRTVETQYF. CDR3 in DNA: TGTGCCAGCAGTTGGGACAGGACGGTAGAGACCCAGTACTTC.